In its sample, the clone carrying this T cell receptor beta chain was seen once. In the original analysis: The authors estimated nucleated cell counts from reference gene primer amplification. Clones were read by immunoSEQ multiplex PCR, and TCRdb kept only the in-frame ones, dropping some. That table furnishes V, J and clone size, whereas the DNA furnished D and trimming. The top ten hold around 4.5% of the sample, which has approximately 220,000 clones, 86% seen once. This CDR3 is built from 14 residues. The V and J ends lost 6 bases and 3 bases respectively, with 14 bases between them. Germline V gives CDR1 MNHEY, CDR2 SVGAGI. This specimen comes from a study of blood T cell repertoires in COVID-19. On the study more broadly: Nucleic acid was either cDNA or gDNA, and it came from T cells, B-cell-depleted T cells, or PBMCs.

Sample: peripheral blood. This clonotype originated in a man between 45 and 60 years old with acute or convalescent COVID-19. The chain has TRBV6-5 and TRBJ2-5; D is uncertain. In DNA form, the CDR3 reads TGTGCCAGCAGCGCACGAGAGTTCAAAGAGACCCAGTACTTC. Translation: CASSAREFKETQYF.